This T cell receptor beta chain was captured by sequencing in a study of blood T cell repertoires in COVID-19. This CDR3 is built from 11 residues. Germline V gives CDR1 DFQATT, CDR2 SNEGSKA (reference sequence). Trimming at V came to 5 bases and at J to 8 bases, leaving 4 bases not matched to a gene. TCRdb keeps only in-frame clones here, not all; method: immunoSEQ multiplex PCR. This sample has hundreds of thousands of clones, with approximately 87% found just once. This chain uses TRBV20-1 with TRBJ2-7, with TRBD1 identical over 9 bases. This clonotype originated in a woman aged 55-69 years with COVID-19, enrolled during active disease. The sequencing sample was made of peripheral blood. In DNA form, the CDR3 reads TGCAGTGCTCCGGGACAGGGCAAGCAGTACTTC. Encoded protein: CSAPGQGKQYF.